This paragraph covers one T cell receptor (beta chain) sequence. This sample stems from a study of blood T cell repertoires in COVID-19. CDR1 and CDR2 (germline): SGHRS, YFSETQ. CDR3 length: 14 residues. The germline V and J ends were trimmed by 2 bases and 4 bases, with 9 bases remaining between them. Repertoires were generated with immunoSEQ multiplex PCR, while TCRdb's copy carries only in-frame clones and drops some. The table lists roughly 120,000 clones, approximately 84% of them singletons, with approximately 1.5% in the top ten. The J gene is TRBJ2-2, the V gene TRBV5-1, with D perhaps matching TRBD1 (6 bases). The clonotype comes from a man aged 35-49 years with acute or convalescent COVID-19. Sequenced material: peripheral blood. CDR3 bases: TGCGCCAGCAGCTTAGGGGGTAGCACCGGGGAGCTGTTTTTT. Translation: CASSLGGSTGELFF.